This TCR beta chain was captured by sequencing in a study of blood T cell repertoires in COVID-19 (TCRdb year 2020). At the level of the whole study: Samples covering the acute and convalescent phases of COVID-19 were provided by collaborators in the United States, Italy and Spain. Deeply sampled blood TCRbeta repertoires from subjects exposed to, actively infected with, or recovered from COVID-19 were included in the dataset. Samples were obtained from the ongoing ImmuneRACE study (first 160 participants) and from over a thousand subjects provided by 6 global collaborators. The prospective study material was composed of cDNA or gDNA derived from T cells, B-cell-depleted T cells, or PBMCs. The repertoires were released in a freely available public database intended as a resource for research on the immune response to SARS-CoV-2. Nearly every sample came with metadata listing a de-identified subject ID, COVID-19 status, age in years and sex. HLA class I and class II types, where available, came from metadata supplied by the sample provider rather than from assay-based typing. Beyond this particular receptor, the publication reports: Clinical and demographic metadata were provided uncurated, with the amount varying by source and participant.

In Seattle, one collaborating source enrolled patients while the infection was active and tracked those patients longitudinally over the course of disease. Each collaborating institution followed its own protocols to collect whole blood in K2EDTA tubes. For TCRbeta analysis, collaborator samples were shipped as frozen whole blood, as isolated PBMCs, or as DNA extracted from either sample type. TCRbeta CDR3 regions were amplified from genomic DNA by means of the immunoSEQ Assay, a bias-controlled multiplex PCR. The original methods were these. Nucleated cell counts per sample were estimated from amplification of reference gene primers within the assay. Sequence reads were collapsed and filtered to measure the absolute abundance of every unique TCRbeta CDR3 rearrangement. Productive Simpson clonality was computed per sample as the square root of Simpson's diversity index over productive rearrangements. The table comes from immuneACCESS by way of TCRdb, which keeps in-frame sequences with V and J called. Part of the clones is missing from these tables; in studies checked, under half for an unresolved V gene and the rest for unknown reasons. That table gives V, J and clone size, and the DNA gave D and trimming. Within this sample are roughly 220,000 clones, with roughly four fifths of them counted one time only. The ten largest clones capture around 7.5% of the sample.

In regard to this clone: Its antigen remains undetermined. Within one base of it there is no much larger clone, and no base qualities were kept.

The TCR comes from a woman older than 75 with COVID-19, enrolled during active disease. The source material was peripheral blood.

CDR3 sequence: CASSYSRLTYEQYF. The sequenced DNA is TGTGCCAGCAGTTACTCGAGACTAACCTACGAGCAGTACTTC. The rearrangement combines TRBV6-6 with TRBJ2-7, with TRBD2 tentatively as D gene (5 bases match). Trimming at the junction amounts to 0 bases on V and 2 bases on J, and the germline ends lie 8 bases apart. CDR1 and CDR2 (MNHNY, SVGAGI) derive from the germline V gene (reference sequence). The CDR3 runs 14 amino acids, cysteine and phenylalanine included. Only the CDR3 DNA is retained, 42 bases long and in frame from the first base.